Listed below are T cell receptor beta chains from one sample, sequenced in a study of blood T cell repertoires in COVID-19. The method was immunoSEQ multiplex PCR; TCRdb's version includes in-frame clones alone and lacks a portion of them. The top ten clones hold around 0.77% of a sample with around 100,000 clones, approximately 80% of them seen once. Sequencing was carried out using peripheral blood. These receptors all come from a woman aged 70 to 79 with acute or convalescent COVID-19. The CDR3 runs from the conserved cysteine through the conserved F or W. Fields, in order: D gene, clone size, V gene, J gene, CDR3 DNA, CDR3 protein. A D gene is named only where the DNA matches it firmly. The listing skips clone size in some rows; elsewhere it reads once, few, many or a size class.

D: TRBD2
size: NA
V: TRBV13
J: TRBJ2-7
DNA: TGTGCCAGCAGCTTGGGACTAGCGGGAGCCGACGAGCAGTACTTC
CDR3: CASSLGLAGADEQYF

D: TRBD1
size: NA
V: TRBV5-1
J: TRBJ1-2
DNA: TGCGCCAGCACAAAGGGGGACAGTCCTAACTATGGCTACACCTTC
CDR3: CASTKGDSPNYGYTF

D: NA
size: NA
V: TRBV19
J: TRBJ2-2
DNA: TGTGCCAGTAGTATATCCGCAGGGTCGAACACCGGGGAGCTGTTTTTT
CDR3: CASSISAGSNTGELFF

D: TRBD2
size: NA
V: TRBV5-1
J: TRBJ2-1
DNA: TGCGCCAGCAGCGGGGATCCGGTGATAGCGGGGGCCCATTCCTACAATGAGCAGTTCTTC
CDR3: CASSGDPVIAGAHSYNEQFF

D: NA
size: NA
V: TRBV6-5
J: TRBJ2-7
DNA: TGTGCCAGCAGAGGCAGGGGCTACGAGCAGTACTTC
CDR3: CASRGRGYEQYF

D: TRBD1
size: NA
V: TRBV27
J: TRBJ2-1
DNA: TGTGCCAGCACTAACTCTAAGACAGGGGGGAACAATGAGCAGTTCTTC
CDR3: CASTNSKTGGNNEQFF

D: TRBD1
size: NA
V: TRBV13
J: TRBJ1-3
DNA: TGTGCCAGCAGCTTAGGACCAGGGGGCTCTGGAAACACCATATATTTT
CDR3: CASSLGPGGSGNTIYF

D: TRBD1
size: NA
V: TRBV5-1
J: TRBJ1-1
DNA: TGCGCCAGCAGCTTCTTACCCGGGACAGGGGGCAGGGTAGCTTTCTTT
CDR3: CASSFLPGTGGRVAFF

D: NA
size: NA
V: TRBV5-1
J: TRBJ1-4
DNA: TGCGCCAGCAGCCTGACAGCGAGGAATGAAAAACTGTTTTTT
CDR3: CASSLTARNEKLFF

D: NA
size: NA
V: TRBV29-1
J: TRBJ1-4
DNA: TGCAGCGTTGTAGAAAAGGGAAGGGGTGAAAAACTGTTTTTT
CDR3: CSVVEKGRGEKLFF

D: NA
size: NA
V: TRBV30
J: TRBJ1-4
DNA: TGTGCCTGGACTCATGGGGCAACCGGAAAACTGTTTTTT
CDR3: CAWTHGATGKLFF

D: TRBD1
size: NA
V: TRBV5-1
J: TRBJ1-1
DNA: TGCGCCAGCAGCTGGGGACAGGGGGATACTGAAGCTTTCTTT
CDR3: CASSWGQGDTEAFF

D: TRBD1
size: NA
V: TRBV11-2
J: TRBJ2-7
DNA: TGTGCCAGCAGCTTAGGGGACAGGGGGTCGGGGGAGCAGTACTTC
CDR3: CASSLGDRGSGEQYF

D: NA
size: NA
V: TRBV27
J: TRBJ2-2
DNA: TGTGCCAGCAGTCCACGAGGGACGAACACCGGGGAGCTGTTTTTT
CDR3: CASSPRGTNTGELFF

D: TRBD2
size: NA
V: TRBV3-1/TRBV3-2
J: TRBJ2-3
DNA: TGTGCCAGCAGCCAAGTAGGACTAGCGGGGGGGGCCCCAGATACGCAGTATTTT
CDR3: CASSQVGLAGGAPDTQYF

D: TRBD2
size: once
V: TRBV19
J: TRBJ2-2
DNA: TGTGCCAGTAAATTAACCGCGGGAGACACCGGGGAGCTGTTTTTT
CDR3: CASKLTAGDTGELFF

D: NA
size: NA
V: TRBV19
J: TRBJ1-1
DNA: TGTGCCAGCTCGGTTATGAACACTGAAGCTTTCTTT
CDR3: CASSVMNTEAFF

D: TRBD2
size: NA
V: TRBV2
J: TRBJ2-7
DNA: TGTGCCAGCAGTGAAGGCGGGGGACGATCCTACGAGCAGTACTTC
CDR3: CASSEGGGRSYEQYF

D: NA
size: NA
V: TRBV20-1
J: TRBJ1-6
DNA: TGCAGTGCTAGTACGGGGGGGAATTCACCCCTCCACTTT
CDR3: CSASTGGNSPLHF

D: NA
size: NA
V: TRBV18
J: TRBJ1-1
DNA: TGTGCCAGCTCACCATCGAGCACGGTGAACACTGAAGCTTTCTTT
CDR3: CASSPSSTVNTEAFF

D: NA
size: NA
V: TRBV6-5
J: TRBJ2-7
DNA: TGTGCCAGCATCAGTGGGGGGTACGAGCAGTACTTC
CDR3: CASISGGYEQYF

D: NA
size: NA
V: TRBV19
J: TRBJ1-2
DNA: TGTGCCAGTAGGTCGGACAGTCAAGGGAACTATGGCTACACCTTC
CDR3: CASRSDSQGNYGYTF

D: NA
size: NA
V: TRBV19
J: TRBJ1-5
DNA: TGTGCCAGTGGGAGGGGGGGGAGTGTGCTCCATCAGCCCCAGCATTTT
CDR3: CASGRGGSVLHQPQHF

D: TRBD1
size: few
V: TRBV28
J: TRBJ2-7
DNA: TGTGCCAGCACCGCACTCGGGACAGTGCTCTCCGAGCAGTACTTC
CDR3: CASTALGTVLSEQYF

D: NA
size: NA
V: TRBV20-1
J: TRBJ1-4
DNA: TGCAGTGCTAGTCCTCCCGAGGGGAGGACTAATGAAAAACTGTTTTTT
CDR3: CSASPPEGRTNEKLFF

D: TRBD2
size: NA
V: TRBV14
J: TRBJ2-5
DNA: TGTGCCAGCAGCCAAGTTAGCGGGAGACAGACCCAGTACTTC
CDR3: CASSQVSGRQTQYF

D: NA
size: few
V: TRBV6-5
J: TRBJ2-2
DNA: TGTGCCAGCAGTTACTCGGTCGTGAGAACCGGGGAGCTGTTTTTT
CDR3: CASSYSVVRTGELFF

D: NA
size: NA
V: TRBV5-1
J: TRBJ1-2
DNA: TGCGCCAGCAGCTTACAGGGATCTAACTATGGCTACACCTTC
CDR3: CASSLQGSNYGYTF

D: TRBD1
size: NA
V: TRBV2
J: TRBJ1-5
DNA: TGTGCCAGCAGGAGGGACAGAGTTAATCAGCCCCAGCATTTT
CDR3: CASRRDRVNQPQHF

D: NA
size: once
V: TRBV5-6
J: TRBJ1-1
DNA: TGTGCCAGCAGCTTGGCCTCTCGGGGTCTAGTGAACACTGAAGCTTTCTTT
CDR3: CASSLASRGLVNTEAFF

D: TRBD1
size: NA
V: TRBV28
J: TRBJ2-1
DNA: TGTGCCACCCGAGGACAGGGGGCTGGTGATGAGCAGTTCTTC
CDR3: CATRGQGAGDEQFF

D: TRBD1
size: NA
V: TRBV5-1
J: TRBJ2-5
DNA: TGCGCCAGCAGCTTGCGGACAGGGACCGAGAAGACCCAGTACTTC
CDR3: CASSLRTGTEKTQYF

D: NA
size: few
V: TRBV9
J: TRBJ2-1
DNA: TGTGCCAGCAGCGTCGACAGCTCCTACAATGAGCAGTTCTTC
CDR3: CASSVDSSYNEQFF

D: TRBD2
size: NA
V: TRBV19
J: TRBJ2-1
DNA: TGTGCCAGTAGTATAGAGGCTAGCGGGCATGAGCAGTTCTTC
CDR3: CASSIEASGHEQFF

D: TRBD1
size: NA
V: TRBV29-1
J: TRBJ1-2
DNA: TGCAGCTCCCCCCCAAGGGGACAGGGAGACTATGGCTACACCTTC
CDR3: CSSPPRGQGDYGYTF